This record covers a single TCR beta chain. This clonotype occurred a few times. Which antigen it targets is not known. Base qualities were left out, and no much larger clone turns up one base away. Libraries were constructed by 5' RACE. Sequencing was performed on an Illumina HiSeq 2500. A second 7 to 11 cycle PCR used a sample-barcoded 5' primer and a J-beta primer mix. A template-switch 5' adaptor carrying 12 random nucleotides introduced a unique molecular identifier onto each TCR beta cDNA molecule. Each sample yielded at least 2.5 million CDR3-containing paired-end reads. All of the RNA was converted into first-strand cDNA using the Mint cDNA synthesis kit, with a TRBC-specific oligonucleotide serving as the primer. All cDNA was treated with uracil-DNA glycosylase and then went through a first 18-cycle PCR with the universal primers M1SS and BC2_uni_R. The paper's data handling went like this. Each sample was normalized by randomly selecting 1 million high-quality reads, each carrying a distinct molecular identifier. Instead of being binned into consensus sequences, reads that shared molecular identifiers were thrown out. MiTCR, set to a Q25 quality threshold and the strictest error-elimination algorithm, was used for CDR3 identification, clonotype clustering and error correction. Lower-bound total TCR beta diversity was estimated with a nonparametric unseen species model using Euler transformation. TCRdb passed the public sequencing reads through fastp at Q25 and MiXCR, retaining productive beta sequences. Here each entry gathers all rows of one CDR3 protein and keeps the most common genes and DNA. These V and J calls originate from TCRdb's pipeline instead of the authors' own analysis. The sample records about 1 million distinct CDR3 sequences, 40% to 45% of which are singletons. The ten largest clones take up approximately 20% of the sample.

The data were taken from a study of blood T cells in healthy people across ages (dated by TCRdb to the mid-2010s). The study in broad terms: Template switching captured roughly one uniquely barcoded TCR beta cDNA molecule per two T cells in model experiments. The donors were split into four age groups: young (average about 15 years), middle-aged (39), aged (more than 60) and long-lived (approximately 80). Age-related changes in TCR beta repertoire diversity were measured in the study by deep sequencing normalized with unique cDNA molecular identifiers. Donors of different ages were randomly distributed across sequencing lanes to avoid experimental bias. For two donors (one aged 18 to 29 and one aged 80 or older), the study analyzed two additional independent replicas of 1 million unique cDNA reads from the same blood draw.

Overall study outcomes, separate from this receptor: Bulk unsorted PBMC profiling prevented conclusive comparison of naive and antigen-experienced compartments. There was a strong correlation between observed TCR beta diversity and the percentage of naive T cells measured by flow cytometry. Observed TCR beta diversity per million T cells fell roughly linearly with age, and a significant reduction was already apparent by age roughly 41. Because the CMV infection status of the donors was unknown, age-related changes in expanded clonotypes may potentially have been confounded. Compared with the aged group, the long-lived group had more naive CD4+ T cells, fewer expanded clones and increased TCR diversity, a pattern suggesting age selection. Estimates of total diversity from one million sequenced T cells were regarded as lower bounds and underestimates.

Systemically healthy Caucasian individuals from Russia, some 38 in total and aged 6 to 90 years, were included as donors. Each donor gave 8 to 10 milliliters of peripheral blood, drawn into EDTA-treated Vacutainer tubes. Ficoll-Paque density-gradient centrifugation was used to isolate PBMCs, with at least 7 million obtained per sample. Trizol reagent was used to extract total RNA from the PBMCs, yielding at least 5 micrograms per sample. The percentages of naive CD45RAhigh/CD27high T cells were determined by flow cytometry on a PBMC aliquot from every donor. The source material was blood. The clonotype comes from a woman aged 55-70 years in good health.

The CDR3: CSAREGTGEQYF. The nucleotide sequence is TGCAGTGCTAGAGAGGGCACCGGGGAGCAGTACTTC. The chain is encoded by TRBV20-1 joined to TRBJ2-7, with an unclear D gene assignment. V is reduced by 0 bases and J by 7 bases, leaving a spacing of 10 bases between them. The CDR3 contains 12 residues, cysteine and phenylalanine counted. The sequence is cut down to CDR3 DNA, 36 bases in frame from base 1. Based on the germline V gene (reference sequence), the CDR1 and CDR2 sequences are DFQATT and SNEGSKA.